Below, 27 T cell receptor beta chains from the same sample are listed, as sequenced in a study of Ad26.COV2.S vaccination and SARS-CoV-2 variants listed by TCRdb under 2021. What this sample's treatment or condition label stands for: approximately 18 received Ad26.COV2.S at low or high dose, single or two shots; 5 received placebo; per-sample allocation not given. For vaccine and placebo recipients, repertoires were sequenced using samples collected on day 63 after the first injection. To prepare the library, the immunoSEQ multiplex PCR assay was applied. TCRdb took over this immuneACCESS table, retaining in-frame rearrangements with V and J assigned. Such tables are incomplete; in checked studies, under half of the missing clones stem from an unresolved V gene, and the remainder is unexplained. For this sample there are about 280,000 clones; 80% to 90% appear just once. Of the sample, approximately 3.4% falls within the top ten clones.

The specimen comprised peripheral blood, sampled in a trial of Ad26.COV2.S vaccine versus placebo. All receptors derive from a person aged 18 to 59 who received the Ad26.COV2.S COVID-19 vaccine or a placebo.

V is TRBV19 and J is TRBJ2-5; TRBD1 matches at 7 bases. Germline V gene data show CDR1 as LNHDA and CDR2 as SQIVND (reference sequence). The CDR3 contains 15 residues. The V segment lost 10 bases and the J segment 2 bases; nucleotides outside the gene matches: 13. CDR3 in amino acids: CATSQNPGGQETQYF. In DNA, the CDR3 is TGTGCCACCTCCCAAAACCCAGGGGGACAAGAGACCCAGTACTTC.

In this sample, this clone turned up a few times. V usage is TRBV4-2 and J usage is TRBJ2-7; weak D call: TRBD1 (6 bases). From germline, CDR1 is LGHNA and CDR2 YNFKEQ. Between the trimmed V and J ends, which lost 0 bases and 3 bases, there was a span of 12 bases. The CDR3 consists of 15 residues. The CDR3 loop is CASSQDYTGFYEQYF. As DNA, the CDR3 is TGTGCCAGCAGCCAAGATTATACAGGGTTCTACGAGCAGTACTTC.

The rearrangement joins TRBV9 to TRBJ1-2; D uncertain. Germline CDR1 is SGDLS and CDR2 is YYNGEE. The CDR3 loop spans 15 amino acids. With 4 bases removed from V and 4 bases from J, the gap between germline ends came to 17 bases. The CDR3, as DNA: TGTGCCAGCAGCCCCCGGTCCCGTAGTATCTATGGCTACACCTTC. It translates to CASSPRSRSIYGYTF.

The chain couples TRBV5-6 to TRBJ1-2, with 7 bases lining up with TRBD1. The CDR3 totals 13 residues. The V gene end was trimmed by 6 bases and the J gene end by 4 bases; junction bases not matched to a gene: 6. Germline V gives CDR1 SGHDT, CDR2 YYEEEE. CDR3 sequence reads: CASTGQEIYGYTF. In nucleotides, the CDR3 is TGTGCCAGCACCGGACAGGAGATCTATGGCTACACCTTC.

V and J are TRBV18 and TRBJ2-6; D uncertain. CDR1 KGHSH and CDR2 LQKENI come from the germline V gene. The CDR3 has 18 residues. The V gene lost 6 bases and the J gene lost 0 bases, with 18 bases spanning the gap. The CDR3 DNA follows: TGTGCCAGCTCGCACGGCCCTTACTTAGCCTCTGGGGCCAACGTCCTGACTTTC. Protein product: CASSHGPYLASGANVLTF.

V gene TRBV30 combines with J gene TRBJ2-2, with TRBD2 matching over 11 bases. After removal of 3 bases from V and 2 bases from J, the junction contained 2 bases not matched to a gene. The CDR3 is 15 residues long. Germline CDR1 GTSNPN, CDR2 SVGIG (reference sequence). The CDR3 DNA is TGTGCCTGGAGGGGGACTAGCGGCAACACCGGGGAGCTGTTTTTT. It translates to CAWRGTSGNTGELFF.

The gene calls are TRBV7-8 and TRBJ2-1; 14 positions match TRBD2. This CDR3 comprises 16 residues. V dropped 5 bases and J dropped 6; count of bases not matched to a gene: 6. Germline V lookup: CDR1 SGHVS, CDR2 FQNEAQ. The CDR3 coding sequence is TGTGCCAGCAGCGAGACTAGCGGGAGGGCCCGCAATGAGCAGTTCTTC. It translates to CASSETSGRARNEQFF.

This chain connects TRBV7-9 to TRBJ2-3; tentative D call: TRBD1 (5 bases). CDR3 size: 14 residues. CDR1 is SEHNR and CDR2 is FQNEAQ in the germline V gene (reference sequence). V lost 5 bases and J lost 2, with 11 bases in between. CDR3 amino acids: CASSPDRYTDTQYF. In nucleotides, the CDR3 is TGTGCCAGCAGCCCAGACAGATACACAGATACGCAGTATTTT.

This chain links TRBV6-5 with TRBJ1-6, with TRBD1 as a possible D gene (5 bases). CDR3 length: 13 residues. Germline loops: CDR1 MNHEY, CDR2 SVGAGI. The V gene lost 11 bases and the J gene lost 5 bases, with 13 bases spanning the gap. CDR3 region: CASLQDNNSPLHF. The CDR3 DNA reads TGTGCCTCCCTACAGGACAATAATTCACCCCTCCACTTT.

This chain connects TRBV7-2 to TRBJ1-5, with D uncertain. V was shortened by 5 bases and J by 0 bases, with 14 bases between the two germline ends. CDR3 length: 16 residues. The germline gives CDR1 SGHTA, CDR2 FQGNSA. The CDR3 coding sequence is TGTGCCAGCAGCCCCTCGACGGGTTATAGCAATCAGCCCCAGCATTTT. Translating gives CASSPSTGYSNQPQHF.

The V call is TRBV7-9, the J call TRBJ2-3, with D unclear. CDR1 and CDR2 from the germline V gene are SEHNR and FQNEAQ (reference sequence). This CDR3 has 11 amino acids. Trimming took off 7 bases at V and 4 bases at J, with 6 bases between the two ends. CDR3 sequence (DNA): TGTGCCAGCACATACTCAGATACGCAGTATTTT. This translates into CASTYSDTQYF.

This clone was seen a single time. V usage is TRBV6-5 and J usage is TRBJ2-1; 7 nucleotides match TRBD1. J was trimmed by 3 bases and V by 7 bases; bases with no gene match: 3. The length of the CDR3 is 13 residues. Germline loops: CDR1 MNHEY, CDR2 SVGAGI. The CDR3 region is CASNRQGYNEQFF. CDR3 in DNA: TGTGCCAGCAATCGACAGGGCTACAATGAGCAGTTCTTC.

CDR3 region: CASSYSRQQPQHF. The CDR3 DNA reads as TGTGCCAGCAGTTACTCAAGGCAGCAGCCCCAGCATTTT. The V gene is TRBV6-5, the J gene TRBJ1-5; D gene unclear. Germline V gene lookup returns CDR1 MNHEY and CDR2 SVGAGI. V lost 0 bases and J 7 bases, leaving 7 bases between the germline ends. This CDR3 comprises 13 residues.

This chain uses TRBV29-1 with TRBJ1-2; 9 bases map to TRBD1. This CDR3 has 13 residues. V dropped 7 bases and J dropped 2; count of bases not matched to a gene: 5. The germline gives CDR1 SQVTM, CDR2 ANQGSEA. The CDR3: CSARTGVNYGYTF. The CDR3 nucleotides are TGCAGCGCCAGGACAGGGGTAAACTATGGCTACACCTTC.

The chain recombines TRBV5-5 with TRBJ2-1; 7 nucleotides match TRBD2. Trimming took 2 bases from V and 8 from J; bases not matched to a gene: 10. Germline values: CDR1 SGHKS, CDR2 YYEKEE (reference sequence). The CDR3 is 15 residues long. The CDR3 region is CASSFRDYGGYEQFF. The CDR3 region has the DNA TGTGCCAGCAGCTTCCGGGACTACGGAGGCTATGAGCAGTTCTTC.

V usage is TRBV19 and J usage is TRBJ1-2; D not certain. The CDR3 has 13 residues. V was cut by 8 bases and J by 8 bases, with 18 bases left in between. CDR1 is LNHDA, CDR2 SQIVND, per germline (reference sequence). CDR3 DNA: TGTGCCAGTTCGGTCGGGGAACGGCGGGGCTACACCTTC. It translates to CASSVGERRGYTF.

The CDR3 bases are TGCAGTGCTAGTTGGGGTCCTTATGGCTACACCTTC. Its protein product is CSASWGPYGYTF. This rearrangement joins TRBV20-1 to TRBJ1-2; D gene ambiguous. V lost 3 bases to trimming and J lost 5 bases, with 10 bases between them. Germline V gives CDR1 DFQATT, CDR2 SNEGSKA (reference sequence). This CDR3 region has 12 residues.

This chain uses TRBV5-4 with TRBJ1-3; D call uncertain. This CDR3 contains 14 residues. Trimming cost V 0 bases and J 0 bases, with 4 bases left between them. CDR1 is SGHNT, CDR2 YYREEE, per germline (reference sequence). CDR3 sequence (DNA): TGTGCCAGCAGCTTGGGAGGCTCTGGAAACACCATATATTTT. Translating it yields CASSLGGSGNTIYF.

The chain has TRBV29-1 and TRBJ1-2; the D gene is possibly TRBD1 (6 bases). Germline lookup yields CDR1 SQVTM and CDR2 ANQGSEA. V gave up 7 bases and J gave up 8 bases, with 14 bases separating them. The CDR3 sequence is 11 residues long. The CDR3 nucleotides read TGCAGCGGCTCCTACCAGGGGGGCTACACCTTC. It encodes CSGSYQGGYTF.

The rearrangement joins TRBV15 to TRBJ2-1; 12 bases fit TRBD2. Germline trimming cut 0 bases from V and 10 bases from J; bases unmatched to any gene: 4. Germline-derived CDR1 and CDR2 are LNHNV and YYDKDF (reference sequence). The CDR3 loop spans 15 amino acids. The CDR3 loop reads CATSRDLAGGREQFF. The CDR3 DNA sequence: TGTGCCACCAGCAGAGATCTAGCGGGGGGGCGAGAGCAGTTCTTC.

CDR3 bases: TGTGCCAGCAGCACGTACAGGGGTACTGAAGCTTTCTTT. This encodes CASSTYRGTEAFF. The V and J genes are TRBV7-2 and TRBJ1-1; 7 nucleotides align to TRBD1. V trimming: 5 bases; J trimming: 5 bases; junction bases outside the gene matches: 5. Per germline, CDR1 SGHTA and CDR2 FQGNSA. This CDR3 comprises 13 residues.

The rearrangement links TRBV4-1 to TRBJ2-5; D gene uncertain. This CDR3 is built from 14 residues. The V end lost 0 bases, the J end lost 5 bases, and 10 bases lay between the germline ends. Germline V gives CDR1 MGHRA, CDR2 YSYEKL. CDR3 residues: CASSQDTERETQYF. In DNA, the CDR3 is TGCGCCAGCAGCCAAGATACCGAACGGGAGACCCAGTACTTC.

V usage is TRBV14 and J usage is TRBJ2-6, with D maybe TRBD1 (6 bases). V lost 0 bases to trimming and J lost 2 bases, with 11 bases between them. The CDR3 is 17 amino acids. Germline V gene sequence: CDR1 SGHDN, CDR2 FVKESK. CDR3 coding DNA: TGTGCCAGCAGCCAAGACAGGGGAAACGCTGGGGCCAACGTCCTGACTTTC. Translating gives CASSQDRGNAGANVLTF.

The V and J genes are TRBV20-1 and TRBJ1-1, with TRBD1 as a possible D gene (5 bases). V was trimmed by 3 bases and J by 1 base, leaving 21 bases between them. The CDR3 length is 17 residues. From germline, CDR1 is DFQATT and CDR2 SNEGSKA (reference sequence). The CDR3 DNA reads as TGCAGTGCTAGTATACTCTTCTCCGACAGTAAGAACACTGAAGCTTTCTTT. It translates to CSASILFSDSKNTEAFF.

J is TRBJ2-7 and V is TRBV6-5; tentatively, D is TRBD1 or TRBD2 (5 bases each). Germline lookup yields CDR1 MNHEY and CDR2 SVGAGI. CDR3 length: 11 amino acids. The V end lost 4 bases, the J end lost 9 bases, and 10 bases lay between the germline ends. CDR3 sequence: CASSFGTAQYF. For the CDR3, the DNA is TGTGCCAGCAGTTTCGGGACGGCGCAGTACTTC.

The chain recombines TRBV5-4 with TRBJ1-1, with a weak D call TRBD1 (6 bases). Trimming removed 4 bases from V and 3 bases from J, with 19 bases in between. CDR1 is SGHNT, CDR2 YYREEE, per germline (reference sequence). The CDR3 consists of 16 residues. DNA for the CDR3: TGTGCCAGCAGCCCCGGTGGGGGGGCCGGGGACACTGAAGCTTTCTTT. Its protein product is CASSPGGGAGDTEAFF.

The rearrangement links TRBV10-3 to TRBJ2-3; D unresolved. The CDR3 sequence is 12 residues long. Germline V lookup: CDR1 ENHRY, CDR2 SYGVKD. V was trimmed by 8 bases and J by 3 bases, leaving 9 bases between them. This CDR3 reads CAIGPRTDTQYF. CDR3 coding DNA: TGTGCCATCGGCCCTAGGACAGATACGCAGTATTTT.